This T cell receptor (beta chain) is from a study of somatic mutations in cytotoxic T cells in rheumatoid arthritis. The wider study: The researchers flow-sorted some T-cell populations stained with V beta antibodies and got nearly 100% purity, and these included V beta1+ cells sequenced for TCRB.

In the authors' workflow: When patient CD8+ clones larger than 1% were compared with published virus-specific TCRB sequences, few matched. The method was immunoSEQ multiplex PCR; TCRdb's version includes in-frame clones alone and lacks a portion of them. V, J and clone size are those of that table, while D and trimming were read from the DNA. The sample shows about 5,800 clones, roughly 80% of them seen only once. This clone was observed once. V dropped 3 bases and J dropped 6 bases, with 3 bases sitting between them. The germline gives CDR1 LGHNA, CDR2 YNFKEQ. The CDR3 totals 11 residues. The material sequenced was CD8+ T cells sorted from blood. This sequence joins TRBV4-2 and TRBJ2-1; D gene uncertain. The receptor comes from a woman aged 50 to 60 with rheumatoid arthritis. The CDR3 bases are TGTGCCAGCAGCCACGTCAATGAGCAGTTCTTC. Its protein product is CASSHVNEQFF.